This record covers a single T cell receptor beta chain. The clone's antigen remains unknown. Base qualities are not at hand, and no much larger clone is one base apart. The cohort comprised 710 or so healthy bone marrow donors. All cohort members were sampled while nominally healthy, although unrecorded immune exposures were likely present. The donor was CMV seronegative and was included in the group of hundreds of seronegative cohort members. A peripheral blood sample was provided by each donor, and peripheral blood mononuclear cells were used for TCR beta sequencing. Genomic DNA extraction from the blood cell samples was performed with the Qiagen DNeasy Blood Extraction Kit. Libraries were prepared through the immunoSEQ multiplex PCR assay. For the multiplex PCR, a mixture combining 60 forward primers for TCR Vbeta segments and 13 reverse primers for TCR Jbeta segments was used. Amplification of the CDR3 region of rearranged TCR beta genes was performed with a multiplex PCR assay on genomic DNA. Amplified TCR beta libraries were sequenced as 87-base-pair reads on the Illumina HiSeq System. The authors' analysis ran thus. A later analysis counted about 82 million unique TCR beta chains across the 600 to 850 repertoires, and some 12 million of these chains were shared by at least two donors. Raw reads were error-corrected and collapsed into unique sequences by a nearest-neighbor algorithm in which closely related sequences were merged to remove PCR and sequencing errors. CDR3 sequences were aligned to IMGT reference sequences to assign V, D and J gene segments. Each retained sequence needed at least a six-nucleotide match to both a V gene segment and a J gene segment. A rearrangement counted as productive if the CDR3 had no stop codons and remained in frame with V and J, and every other rearrangement counted as non-productive. Following IMGT convention, CDR3 was defined as the stretch from the second conserved V-encoded cysteine to the conserved J-encoded phenylalanine. In an earlier analysis of just under 600 of the donors, sequences lacking an unambiguous match to a single V gene segment were excluded. An earlier analysis of several hundred of the donors classified V segments as functional when productive rearrangements were above 56.7% and as segregating when the standard deviation between donors was above 5%. To diagnose cytomegalovirus status from the catalog of TCR beta chain sequences, a statistical classification framework was built. A later analysis assigned V and J genes by comparing TCR nucleotide sequences with IMGT/GENE-DB human TR gene sequences. Using the TCRdist pipeline, a later analysis assigned CDR3 sequences along with most-parsimonious VDJ recombination scenarios. In a later analysis, each TCR beta chain was defined by its CDR3 amino acid sequence together with its V-gene family, and reads lacking a unique V-gene family were excluded. To address suspected cross-contamination and a sequencing artifact, a later analysis removed 592 highly shared, low-generation-probability nucleotide sequences. In a later analysis, a clonal expansion index for each public chain was calculated from normalized within-repertoire ranks of inferred template counts. In a later analysis, generation probabilities were computed with a VDJ recombination model fitted to out-of-frame rearrangements, and the resulting probabilities were checked against IGoR. Hypergeometric tests were used in a later analysis to score TCR-TCR, TCR-HLA and TCR-CMV co-occurrence, with a repertoire-size bias correction applied to the TCR pairs. In a later analysis, false discovery rates were estimated by permuting HLA or CMV assignments 20 times. In a later analysis, co-occurring TCRs were grouped with DBSCAN, and TCRdist sequence similarity was added when clustering was performed within HLA-allele-positive subsets. For co-occurrence clustering, repertoires with fewer than 30,000 or more than 120,000 public chains were excluded, along with roughly 5 repertoires with anomalous nucleotide sharing. Entries here come from immuneACCESS through TCRdb and include only in-frame sequences with V and J called. Some clones fail to appear in such tables; in the studies checked, an unresolved V gene covers under half of the shortfall, and the cause of the remainder is unknown. That table is the source of V, J and clone size, and D and trimming were worked out from the DNA. This sample has some 240,000 clones in its table, and nearly 95% of those were observed once. Of the sample, roughly 1.6% falls within the top ten clones.

The data were taken from a study of cytomegalovirus exposure and HLA in healthy donors (dated by TCRdb to 2016 to 2017). At the level of the whole study: An earlier analysis of some 550 of the donors reported 250 to 300 Gb of sequence data and 117 million unique TCR beta sequences from 150 million to 200 million T cells. An early release covering over 500 HLA-typed donors comprised 250 to 350 gigabases of sequencing data and tens of millions of unique TCR sequences. Among the roughly 400 genotyped donors, approximately 82% belonged to the genetic ancestry cluster associated with self-reported Caucasian donors. The study aimed to test whether cataloging public T cell receptors could reveal signatures of past pathogen exposure. The T cell repertoires of about 700 subjects were profiled by immunosequencing and related to cytomegalovirus serostatus. Along with the roughly 670-subject first cohort, a separate validation cohort of around 110 different subjects was used. To predict cytomegalovirus infection status, the study combined high-throughput TCR immunosequencing, statistical association of individual TCRs with disease status, and machine learning. To study patterns of TCR occurrence, a later analysis re-analyzed previously published TCR beta repertoires from 700 or so donors and added high-resolution HLA genotyping. Rather than drawing on any new phenotypic data, the later analysis identified candidate immune exposures from TCR beta sequences and the way those sequences occurred across donors. An earlier analysis of 500 to 750 of the donors applied high-throughput TCR beta sequencing to assess whether each TCR beta V gene segment acted as functional or pseudogenic. Donor age, sex, ethnicity and CMV serostatus were collected together with the repertoire data. A later genetic analysis took genome-wide SNP genotypes for about three fifths of the roughly 700 donors and used that subset as a discovery cohort. All discovery cohort repertoires had been generated using a single sequencing platform. HLA typing covered class I and class II loci at four-digit resolution. Typing coverage varied by locus: roughly 620-640 donors for A, B, C, DRB1 and DQB1; approximately 560 for DQA1; about 570 for DPA1; some 470 for DPB1. A handful of DR-DQ haplotypes were treated as single units for association and clustering because of strong linkage in the cohort. Among 398 genotyped donors of the cohort, an average of about 240,000 unique TCR beta nucleotide sequences were sequenced per donor, around 18% of them non-productive.

What the study reported, not specific to this receptor: According to a later genetic analysis, donors in an Asian-associated ancestry cluster had fewer N-insertions in productive TCRs than the roughly 700-donor mean. The sequencing pipeline was judged likely to have produced a cluster of highly shared sequence variants as a technical artifact. In vitro tests confirmed that a few of the cytomegalovirus-associated TCR beta chains recognize cytomegalovirus antigens. According to a later analysis, TCR association rates differed among HLA loci, with DRB1 alleles showing the most associated TCRs and HLA-C alleles showing the fewest. Compared with equally common non-associated chains, HLA-associated TCR beta chains in a later analysis were more clonally expanded and had lower generation probabilities. For the cohort, immune exposure information was limited to CMV serostatus. A further reported finding was that TCR beta sequences accurately predicted the HLA-A and HLA-B alleles for most subjects in the first cohort. In the study, 150 to 200 TCR beta chains were listed as associated with cytomegalovirus. Some IMGT-functional V segments, including TRBV6-2 and TRBV6-3, could not be told apart with the 87-base-pair reads, so those segments were excluded. Strong co-occurrence of HLA alleles, especially DR and DQ, made assigning TCR associations to individual alleles difficult. The classifier was reported to diagnose cytomegalovirus status with high specificity and sensitivity in both the original and validation cohorts. In this cohort, only TCR beta chains were sequenced, and detectable features were limited by the absence of alpha or paired-chain data. A later analysis found that most CMV-associated TCR beta chains appeared HLA-restricted, with HLA associations seemingly driven largely by CMV exposure. In a later analysis, several top co-occurrence clusters were reported to appear linked to parvovirus B19, influenza, CMV and Epstein-Barr virus. In a later analysis, 16,951 TCR beta sequences were associated with specific HLA alleles at a false discovery rate of 0.05. Sequencing depth was assumed to be roughly uniform across donors in the presence/absence analyses, though that assumption may not hold. Correlated functional status among segregating V segments might be attributable to linkage disequilibrium, but an unknown experimental factor could not be ruled out. Most TCR sequences were seen in very few donors, while some public TCRs were found in many individuals. Broadly in line with IMGT annotations, most TCR beta V segments showed up in productive rearrangements about 90% or about 30% of the time in an earlier analysis of several hundred of the donors. Because counts were too low, roughly 16 rarely observed V segments, including chromosome 9 orphons, were excluded from the earlier analysis of roughly 580 of the donors. Because HLA typing was unavailable for some donors at each locus, only the typed subset was used in association tests. A later genetic analysis associated a missense DCLRE1C variant with V-gene and J-gene trimming of TCR beta chains, and an independent cohort replicated the association. The authors suggested that the approach could potentially be generalized to other disease states and immunological phenotypes.

At the junction V is shortened by 4 bases and J by 6 bases; bases outside the gene matches: 9. Taken from cysteine to phenylalanine, the CDR3 has 15 residues. The kept DNA is CDR3 alone, 45 bases in frame from the first base. Sequencing input: PBMCs. This clonotype was obtained from a girl aged 2 to 10 in good health and CMV-seronegative. The chain joins TRBV23-1 to TRBJ1-5, with TRBD1 matching 7 junction bases. TRBV23-1 is an open reading frame, and its role is uncertain. The sequence in DNA is TGCGCCAGCAGTCTGGCCGTACAGGGGAGTCAGCCCCAGCATTTT. It translates as CASSLAVQGSQPQHF.